This T cell receptor (beta chain) is from a study of blood T cell repertoires in COVID-19. In regard to this clone: Relative to the germline gene, one junction end is altered; a read error may explain this.

Using immunoSEQ multiplex PCR, the repertoire was profiled, and TCRdb retains in-frame clones only, with some absent. The repertoire has 200,000 to 300,000 clones, about 87% of them found once; the top ten carry 2.6%. The CDR3 is made up of 14 amino acids. Germline assignment: CDR1 GTSNPN and CDR2 SVGIG (reference sequence). This receptor was taken from a woman between 25 and 40 years old with acute COVID-19. This chain joins TRBV30 and TRBJ1-2; no reliable D call. Sequenced material: PBMCs or T cells enriched from blood (not recorded which). In nucleotides, the CDR3 is TGTGCCTGGAGCCCGAATAGTAGTGGAATGGGCTCCACCTTC. It yields the protein CAWSPNSSGMGSTF.